The clone carrying this T cell receptor beta chain showed up just a few times. Antigen specificity is unknown. These data originate in a study of T-cell memory formation after mild COVID-19. Study summary: The TCR clusters were mostly specific to one donor. Study findings and constraints: There was no confirmation that second-wave clones peaking on day 37 were SARS-CoV-2 specific.

TCRdb re-called the 5' RACE reads with MiXCR, one entry per CDR3 protein. The sample has around 310,000 distinct CDR3 sequences, around a sixth seen once. Trimming cost V 4 bases and J 4 bases; bases outside gene matches: 5. CDR3 length equals 14 residues. The germline CDR1 and CDR2 sequences are SGHRS and YFSETQ. The chain links TRBV5-1 to TRBJ2-5, with 9 positions matching TRBD1. Sample: PBMCs or a T cell subset sorted from them (not recorded which). The TCR comes from a man aged 18 to 29 who had mild COVID-19 (a few samples of this study predate the infection). Cell type and time point are not known. The CDR3 sequence: CASSRRQGGETQYF. CDR3 nucleotides: TGCGCCAGCAGCCGGAGACAGGGGGGAGAGACCCAGTACTTC.